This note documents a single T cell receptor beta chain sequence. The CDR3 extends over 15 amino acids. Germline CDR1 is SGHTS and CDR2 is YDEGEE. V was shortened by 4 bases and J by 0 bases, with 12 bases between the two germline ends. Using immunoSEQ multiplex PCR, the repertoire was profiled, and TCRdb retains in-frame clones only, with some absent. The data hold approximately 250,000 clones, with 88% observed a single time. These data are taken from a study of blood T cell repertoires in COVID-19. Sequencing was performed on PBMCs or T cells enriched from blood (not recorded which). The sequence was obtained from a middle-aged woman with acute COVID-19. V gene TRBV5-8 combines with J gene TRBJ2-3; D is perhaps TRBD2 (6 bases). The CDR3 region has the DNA TGTGCCAGCAGCGTAAAGACTAGAAGCACAGATACGCAGTATTTT. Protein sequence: CASSVKTRSTDTQYF.